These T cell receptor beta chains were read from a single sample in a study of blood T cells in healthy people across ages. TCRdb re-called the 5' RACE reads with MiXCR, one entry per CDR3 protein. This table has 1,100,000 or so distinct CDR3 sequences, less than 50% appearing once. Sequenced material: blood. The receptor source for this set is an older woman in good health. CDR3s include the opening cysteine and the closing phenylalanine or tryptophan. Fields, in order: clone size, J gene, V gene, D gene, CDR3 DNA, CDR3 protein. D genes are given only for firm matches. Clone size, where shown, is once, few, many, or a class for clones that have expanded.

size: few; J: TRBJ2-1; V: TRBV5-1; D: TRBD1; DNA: TGCGCCAGCAGCCCCGGGACAGTTAAAAATGAGCAGTTCTTC; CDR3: CASSPGTVKNEQFF
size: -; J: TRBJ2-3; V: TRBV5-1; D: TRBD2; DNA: TGCGCCAGCAGCCCCCTAGCGGGAGGGAAAGATACGCAGTATTTT; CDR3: CASSPLAGGKDTQYF
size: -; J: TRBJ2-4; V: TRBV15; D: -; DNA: TGTGCCACCAGCTTAACGAAGGGTGTACGAGAGCAGTACTTC; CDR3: CATSLTKGVREQYF
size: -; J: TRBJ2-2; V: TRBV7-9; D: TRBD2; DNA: TGTGCCAGCAGCTTAGTAGCGGGAGCAGCCGGGGAGCTGTTTTTT; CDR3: CASSLVAGAAGELFF
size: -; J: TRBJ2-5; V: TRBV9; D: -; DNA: TGTGCCAGCAGCGTAGAGGCTGGCGGCCAAGAGACCCAGTACTTC; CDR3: CASSVEAGGQETQYF
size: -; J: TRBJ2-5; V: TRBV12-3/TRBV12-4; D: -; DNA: TGTGCCAGCAGTTTAGGGGACCCCAGGGTCGGTGAGACCCAGTACTTC; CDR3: CASSLGDPRVGETQYF
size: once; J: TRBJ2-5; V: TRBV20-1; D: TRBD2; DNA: TGCAGTGCCCCAGATAGCGGGGGTGGAGAGACCCAGTACTTC; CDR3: CSAPDSGGGETQYF
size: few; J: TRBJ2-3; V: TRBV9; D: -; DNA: TGTGCCAGCAGCGTAACGGTAACAGATACGCAGTATTTT; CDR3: CASSVTVTDTQYF
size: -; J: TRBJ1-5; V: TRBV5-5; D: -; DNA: TGTGCCAGCAGCTTGTACGTGAGTCAGCCCCAGCATTTT; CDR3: CASSLYVSQPQHF
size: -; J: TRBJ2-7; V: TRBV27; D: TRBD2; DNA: TGTGCCAGCAGTGATTGGACGGGAGCTAGCGGGAGTGTAGGGTACGAGCAGTACTTC; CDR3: CASSDWTGASGSVGYEQYF
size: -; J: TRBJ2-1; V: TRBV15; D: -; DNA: TGTGCCACCAGCAGAGGGGAAGGGGGGCAGTTCTTC; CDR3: CATSRGEGGQFF
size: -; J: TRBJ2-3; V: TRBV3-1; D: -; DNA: TGTGCCAGCAGCCAAGATCTCTGGACAAAGGATACGCAGTATTTT; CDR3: CASSQDLWTKDTQYF
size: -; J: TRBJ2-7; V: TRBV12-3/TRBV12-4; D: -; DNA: TGTGCCAGCAGTTTAGTAGGCCTGTCCTCCTACGAGCAGTACTTC; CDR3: CASSLVGLSSYEQYF
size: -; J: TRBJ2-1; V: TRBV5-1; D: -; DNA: TGCGCCAGCACCCCGGGGGTCGGGCAGGAGACCCAGTTCTTC; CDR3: CASTPGVGQETQFF
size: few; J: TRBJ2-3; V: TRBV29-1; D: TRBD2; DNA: TGCAGCGTTGTTAGCGGGAGGGAATCAGATACGCAGTATTTT; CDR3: CSVVSGRESDTQYF
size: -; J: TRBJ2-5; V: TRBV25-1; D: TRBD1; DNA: TGTGCCAGCAGTGAATACGGGACAGATGCGTTGGAGACCCAGTACTTC; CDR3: CASSEYGTDALETQYF
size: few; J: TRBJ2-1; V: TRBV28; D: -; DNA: TGTGCCAGCAGTTTATATACTGGGACTGGGAGCTCCTACAATGAGCAGTTCTTC; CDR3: CASSLYTGTGSSYNEQFF
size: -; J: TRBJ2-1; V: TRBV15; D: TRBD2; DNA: TGTGTCACCAGCAGGTCCGGACTAGCGGGGGACAATGAGCAGTTCTTC; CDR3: CVTSRSGLAGDNEQFF
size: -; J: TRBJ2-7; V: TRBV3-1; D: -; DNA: TGTGCCAGCAGCCAGCTACCGGGGGCCGTACCCTACGAGCAGTACTTC; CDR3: CASSQLPGAVPYEQYF
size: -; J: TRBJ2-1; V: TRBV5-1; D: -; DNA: TGCGCCAGCACTGGAGACAATGAGCAGTTCTTC; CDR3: CASTGDNEQFF